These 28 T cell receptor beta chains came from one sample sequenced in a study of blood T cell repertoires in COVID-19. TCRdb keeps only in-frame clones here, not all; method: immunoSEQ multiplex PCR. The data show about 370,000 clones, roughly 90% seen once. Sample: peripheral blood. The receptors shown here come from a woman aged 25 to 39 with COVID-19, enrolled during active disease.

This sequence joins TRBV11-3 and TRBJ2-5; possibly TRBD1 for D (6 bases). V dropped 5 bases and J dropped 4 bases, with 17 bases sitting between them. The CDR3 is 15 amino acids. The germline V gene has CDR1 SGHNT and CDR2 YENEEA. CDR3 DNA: TGTGCCAGCAGCGCTAGAGGGGACATTGGAGAGACCCAGTACTTC. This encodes CASSARGDIGETQYF.

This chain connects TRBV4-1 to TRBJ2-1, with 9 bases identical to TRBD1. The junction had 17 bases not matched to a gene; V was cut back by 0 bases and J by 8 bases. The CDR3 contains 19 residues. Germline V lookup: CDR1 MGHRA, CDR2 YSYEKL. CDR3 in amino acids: CASSQDARGTGIRSDEQFF. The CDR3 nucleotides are TGCGCCAGCAGCCAAGATGCCCGGGGGACAGGGATCAGGAGCGATGAGCAGTTCTTC.

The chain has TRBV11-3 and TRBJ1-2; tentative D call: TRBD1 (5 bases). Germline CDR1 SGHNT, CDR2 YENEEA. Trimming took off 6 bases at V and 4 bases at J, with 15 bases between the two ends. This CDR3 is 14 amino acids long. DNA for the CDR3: TGTGCCAGCAGAGAATCTGGGGGGACCTATGGCTACACCTTC. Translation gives CASRESGGTYGYTF.

The CDR3 sequence is CASSTNRGRWGQPQHF. CDR3 bases: TGTGCCAGCAGTACCAACAGGGGGCGCTGGGGACAGCCCCAGCATTTT. This chain uses TRBV28 with TRBJ1-5, with 9 nucleotides matching TRBD1. The CDR3 runs 16 residues. In germline, CDR1 is MDHEN, CDR2 SYDVKM. The trim removed 5 bases at V and 7 bases at J, leaving 12 bases unmatched.

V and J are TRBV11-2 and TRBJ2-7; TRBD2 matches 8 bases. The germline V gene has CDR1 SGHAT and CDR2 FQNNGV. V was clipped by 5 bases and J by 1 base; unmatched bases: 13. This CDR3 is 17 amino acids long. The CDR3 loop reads CASSVSLRRGGSYEQYF. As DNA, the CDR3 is TGTGCCAGCAGCGTCTCTCTGAGACGGGGGGGTTCCTACGAGCAGTACTTC.

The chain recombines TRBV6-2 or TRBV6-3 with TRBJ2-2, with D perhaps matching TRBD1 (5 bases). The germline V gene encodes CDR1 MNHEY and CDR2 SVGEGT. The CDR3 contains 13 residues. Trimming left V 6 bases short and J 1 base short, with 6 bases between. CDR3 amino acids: CASSTGNTGELFF. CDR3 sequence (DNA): TGTGCCAGCAGCACAGGGAACACCGGGGAGCTGTTTTTT.

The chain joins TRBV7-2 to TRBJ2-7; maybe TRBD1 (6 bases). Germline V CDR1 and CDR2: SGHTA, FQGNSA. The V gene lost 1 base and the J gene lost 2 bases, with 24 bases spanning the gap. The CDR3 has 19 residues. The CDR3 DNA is TGTGCCAGCAGCTTAGGGGCAGACGGGACACTTCACCGAACCTACGAGCAGTACGTC. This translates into CASSLGADGTLHRTYEQYV.

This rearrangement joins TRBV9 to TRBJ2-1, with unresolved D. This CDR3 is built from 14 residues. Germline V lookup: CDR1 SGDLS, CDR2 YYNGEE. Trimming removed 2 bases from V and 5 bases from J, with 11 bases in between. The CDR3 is CASSVMTQNNEQFF. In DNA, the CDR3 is TGTGCCAGCAGCGTGATGACTCAAAACAATGAGCAGTTCTTC.

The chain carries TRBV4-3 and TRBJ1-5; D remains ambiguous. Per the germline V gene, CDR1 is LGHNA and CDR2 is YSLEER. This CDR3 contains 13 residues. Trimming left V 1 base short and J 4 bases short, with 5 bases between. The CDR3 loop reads CASSQVVNQPQHF. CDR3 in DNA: TGCGCCAGCAGCCAAGTAGTTAATCAGCCCCAGCATTTT.

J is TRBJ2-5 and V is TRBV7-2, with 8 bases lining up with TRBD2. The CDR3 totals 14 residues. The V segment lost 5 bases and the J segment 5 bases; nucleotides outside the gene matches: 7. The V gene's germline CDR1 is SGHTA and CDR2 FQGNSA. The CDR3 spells CASSQVGGGETQYF. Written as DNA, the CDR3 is TGTGCCAGCAGCCAAGTGGGCGGGGGGGAGACCCAGTACTTC.

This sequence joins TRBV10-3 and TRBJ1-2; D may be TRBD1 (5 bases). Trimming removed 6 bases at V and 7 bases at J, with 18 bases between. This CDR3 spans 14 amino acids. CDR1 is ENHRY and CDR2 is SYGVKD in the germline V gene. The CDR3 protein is CAISEDIGRFGYTF. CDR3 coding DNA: TGTGCCATCAGCGAGGACATAGGGAGGTTTGGCTACACCTTC.

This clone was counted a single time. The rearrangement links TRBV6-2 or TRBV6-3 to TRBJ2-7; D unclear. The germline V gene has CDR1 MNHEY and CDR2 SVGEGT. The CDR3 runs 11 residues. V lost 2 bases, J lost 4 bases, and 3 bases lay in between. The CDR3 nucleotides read TGTGCCAGCAGTTACCTTTACGAGCAGTACGTC. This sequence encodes CASSYLYEQYV.

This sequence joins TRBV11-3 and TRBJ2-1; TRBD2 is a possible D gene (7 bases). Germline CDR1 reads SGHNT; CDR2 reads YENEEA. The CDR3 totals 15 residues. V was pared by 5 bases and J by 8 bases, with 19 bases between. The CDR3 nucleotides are TGTGCCAGCAGCCCAACCCCCGACGGGGGGCATGAGCAGTTCTTC. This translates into CASSPTPDGGHEQFF.

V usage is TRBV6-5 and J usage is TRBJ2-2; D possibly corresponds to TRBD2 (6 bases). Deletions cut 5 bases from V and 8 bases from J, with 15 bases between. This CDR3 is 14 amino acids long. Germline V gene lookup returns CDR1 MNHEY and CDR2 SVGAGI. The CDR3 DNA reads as TGTGCCAGCAGTCTCGCCGGGGGTTGGGGGGAGCTGTTTTTT. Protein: CASSLAGGWGELFF.

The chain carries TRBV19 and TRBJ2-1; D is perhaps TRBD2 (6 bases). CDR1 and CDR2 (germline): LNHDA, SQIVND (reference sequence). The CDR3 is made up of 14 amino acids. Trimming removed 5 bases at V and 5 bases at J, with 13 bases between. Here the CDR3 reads CASSRGTPHNEQFF. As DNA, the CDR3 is TGTGCCAGTAGTCGGGGGACCCCCCACAATGAGCAGTTCTTC.

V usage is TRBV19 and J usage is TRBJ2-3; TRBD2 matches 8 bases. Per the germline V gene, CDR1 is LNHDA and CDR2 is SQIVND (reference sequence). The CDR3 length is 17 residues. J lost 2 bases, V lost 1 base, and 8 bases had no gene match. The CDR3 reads CASSIVPSAGVTDTQYF. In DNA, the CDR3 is TGTGCCAGTAGTATAGTCCCCTCAGCGGGAGTCACAGATACGCAGTATTTT.

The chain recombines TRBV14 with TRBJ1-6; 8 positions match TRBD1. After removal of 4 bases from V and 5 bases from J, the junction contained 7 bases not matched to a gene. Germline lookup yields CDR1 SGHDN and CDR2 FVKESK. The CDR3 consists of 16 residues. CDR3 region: CASSPETGENNSPLHF. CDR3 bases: TGTGCCAGCAGCCCGGAGACAGGGGAAAATAATTCACCCCTCCACTTT. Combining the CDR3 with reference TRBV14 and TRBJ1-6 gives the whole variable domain EAGVTQFPSHSVIEKGQTVTLRCDPISGHDNLYWYRRVMGKEIKFLLHFVKESKQDESGMPNNRFLAERTGGTYSTLKVQPAELEDSGVYFCASSPETGENNSPLHFGNGTRLTVT.

This chain's CDR3 is CASSQDPNRDITAGNQPQHF. The CDR3 DNA follows: TGTGCCAGCAGCCAAGACCCCAACAGGGACATAACGGCTGGCAATCAGCCCCAGCATTTT. This sequence joins TRBV3-1 (or the pseudogene TRBV3-2) and TRBJ1-5; the D gene is possibly TRBD1 (6 bases). From germline, CDR1 is LGHDT and CDR2 YNNKEL (reference sequence). The CDR3 consists of 20 residues. V lost 0 bases to trimming and J lost 2 bases, with 23 bases between them.

The CDR3 is CASSLATRGSEKLFF. For the CDR3, the DNA is TGCGCCAGCAGCTTGGCCACCAGGGGTAGTGAAAAACTGTTTTTT. The chain carries TRBV5-1 and TRBJ1-4; tentatively, D is TRBD1 (6 bases). Per germline, CDR1 SGHRS and CDR2 YFSETQ. V was trimmed by 0 bases and J by 7 bases, leaving 13 bases between them. CDR3 length equals 15 residues.

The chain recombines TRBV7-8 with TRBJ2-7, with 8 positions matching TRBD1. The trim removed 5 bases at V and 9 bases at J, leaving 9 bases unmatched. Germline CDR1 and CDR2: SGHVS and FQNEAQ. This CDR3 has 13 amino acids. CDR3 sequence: CASSTNGQGGQYF. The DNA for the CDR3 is TGTGCCAGCAGCACCAACGGACAGGGCGGGCAGTACTTC. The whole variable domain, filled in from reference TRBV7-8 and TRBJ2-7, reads GAGVSQSPRYKVAKRGQDVALRCDPISGHVSLFWYQQALGQGPEFLTYFQNEAQLDKSGLPSDRFFAERPEGSVSTLKIQRTQQEDSAVYLCASSTNGQGGQYFGPGTRLTVT.

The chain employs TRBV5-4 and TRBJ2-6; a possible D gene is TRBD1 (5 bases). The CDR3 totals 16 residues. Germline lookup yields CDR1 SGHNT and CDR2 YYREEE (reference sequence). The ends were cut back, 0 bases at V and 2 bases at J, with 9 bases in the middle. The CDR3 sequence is CASSLANRPGANVLTF. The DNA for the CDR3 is TGTGCCAGCAGCTTGGCCAACAGGCCTGGGGCCAACGTCCTGACTTTC.

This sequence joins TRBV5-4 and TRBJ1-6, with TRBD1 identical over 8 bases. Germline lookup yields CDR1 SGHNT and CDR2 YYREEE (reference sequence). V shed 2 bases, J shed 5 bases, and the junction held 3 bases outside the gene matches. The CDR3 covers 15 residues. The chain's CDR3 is CASSFGQGDNSPLHF. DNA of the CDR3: TGTGCCAGCAGCTTCGGACAGGGTGATAATTCACCCCTCCACTTT.

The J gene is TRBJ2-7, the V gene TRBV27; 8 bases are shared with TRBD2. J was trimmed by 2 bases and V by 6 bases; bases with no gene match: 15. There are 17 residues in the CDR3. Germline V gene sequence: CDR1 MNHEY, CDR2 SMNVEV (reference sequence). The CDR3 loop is CASSLTRGAGGPYEQYF. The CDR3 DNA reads TGTGCCAGCAGCCTTACCCGGGGGGCGGGGGGCCCCTACGAGCAGTACTTC.

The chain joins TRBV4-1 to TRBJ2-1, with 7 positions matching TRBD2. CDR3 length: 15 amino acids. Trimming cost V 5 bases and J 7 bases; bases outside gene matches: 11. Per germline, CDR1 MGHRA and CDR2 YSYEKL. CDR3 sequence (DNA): TGCGCCAGCAGCGGAGGGAGGGCCGCTCGAAATGAGCAGTTCTTC. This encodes CASSGGRAARNEQFF.

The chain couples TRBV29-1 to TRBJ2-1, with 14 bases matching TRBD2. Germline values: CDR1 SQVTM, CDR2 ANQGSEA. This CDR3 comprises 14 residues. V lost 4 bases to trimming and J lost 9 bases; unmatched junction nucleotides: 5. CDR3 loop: CSVGGLAGVVEQFF. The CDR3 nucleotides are TGCAGCGTTGGGGGACTAGCGGGAGTGGTTGAGCAGTTCTTC.

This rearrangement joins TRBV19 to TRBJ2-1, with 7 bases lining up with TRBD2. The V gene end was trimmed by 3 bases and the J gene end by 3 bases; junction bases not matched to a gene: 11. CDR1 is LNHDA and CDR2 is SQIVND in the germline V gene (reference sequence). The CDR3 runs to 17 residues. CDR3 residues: CASSIRLAGDFYNEQFF. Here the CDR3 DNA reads TGTGCCAGTAGTATTCGGCTCGCGGGAGATTTCTACAATGAGCAGTTCTTC. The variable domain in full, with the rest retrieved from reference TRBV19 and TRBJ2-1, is DGGITQSPKYLFRKEGQNVTLSCEQNLNHDAMYWYRQDPGQGLRLIYYSQIVNDFQKGDIAEGYSVSREKKESFPLTVTSAQKNPTAFYLCASSIRLAGDFYNEQFFGPGTRLTVL.

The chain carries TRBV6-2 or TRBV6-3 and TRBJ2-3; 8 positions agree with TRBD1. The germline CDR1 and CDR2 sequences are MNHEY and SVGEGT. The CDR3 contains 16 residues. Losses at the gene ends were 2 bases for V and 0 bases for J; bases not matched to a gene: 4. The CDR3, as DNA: TGTGCCAGCAGTTACCGACAGGGGTCTAGCACAGATACGCAGTATTTT. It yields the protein CASSYRQGSSTDTQYF.

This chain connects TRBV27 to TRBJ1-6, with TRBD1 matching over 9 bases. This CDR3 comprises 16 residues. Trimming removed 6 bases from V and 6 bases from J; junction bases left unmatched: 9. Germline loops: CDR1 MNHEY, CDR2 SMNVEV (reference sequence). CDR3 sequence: CASRKQGAGSNSPLHF. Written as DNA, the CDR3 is TGTGCCAGCAGAAAACAGGGGGCTGGTAGTAATTCACCCCTCCACTTT.